The present entry profiles one TCR beta chain with its context. The target antigen is unknown. Germline loops: CDR1 SGHTA, CDR2 FQGTGA. The junction had 6 bases not matched to a gene; V was cut back by 1 base and J by 7 bases. The length of the CDR3 is 16 residues. This record comes from a study of T cell responses to AZD1222 COVID-19 vaccine. The study, taken as a whole, reports: Mostly white British, mostly female donors; authors suggested clonal diversity may be underestimated.

Profiled with immunoSEQ multiplex PCR; TCRdb holds only in-frame clones, not every one. This sample yields around 46,000 clones, of which approximately 89% are seen a single time; roughly 5.3% belongs to the top ten. The sequence was obtained from an adult who received the AZD1222 COVID-19 vaccine. The starting material was peripheral blood, obtained 28 days after the second AZD1222 dose. The chain links TRBV7-3 to TRBJ2-1; 11 bases line up with TRBD1. The CDR3 loop is CASSLNQGQGANEQFF. For the CDR3, the DNA is TGTGCCAGCAGCTTAAATCAAGGACAGGGGGCGAATGAGCAGTTCTTC.